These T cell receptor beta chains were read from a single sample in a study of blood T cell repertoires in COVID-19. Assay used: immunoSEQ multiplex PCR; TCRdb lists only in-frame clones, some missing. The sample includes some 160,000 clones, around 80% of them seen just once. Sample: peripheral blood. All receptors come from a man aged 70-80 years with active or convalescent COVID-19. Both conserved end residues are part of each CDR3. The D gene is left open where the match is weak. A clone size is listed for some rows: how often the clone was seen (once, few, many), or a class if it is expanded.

CASSLAGVAYNEQFF TGTGCCAGCAGCCTAGCGGGAGTTGCCTACAATGAGCAGTTCTTC TRBD2 TRBJ2-1 - TRBV3-1/TRBV3-2
CASRPVGDSTDTQYF TGTGCCAGCAGGCCAGTTGGTGATAGCACAGATACGCAGTATTTT - TRBJ2-3 once TRBV6-4
CASSIGLAGGPGYVNEQFF TGTGCCAGCAGTATCGGACTAGCGGGGGGGCCGGGGTACGTCAATGAGCAGTTCTTC TRBD2 TRBJ2-1 - TRBV5-4
CASSQDRRYQPQHF TGTGCCAGCAGCCAAGATCGCAGATATCAGCCCCAGCATTTT - TRBJ1-5 - TRBV3-1/TRBV3-2
CAWSVSGGYTF TGTGCCTGGAGTGTAAGCGGTGGCTACACCTTC - TRBJ1-2 - TRBV30
CASSMGGRGETQYF TGTGCCAGTAGTATGGGGGGTAGAGGAGAGACCCAGTACTTC - TRBJ2-5 - TRBV19
CASSPSGASGNTIYF TGTGCCAGTAGTCCCTCGGGAGCCTCTGGAAACACCATATATTTT - TRBJ1-3 - TRBV19
CASSLDNPQETQYF TGTGCCAGCAGTTTGGACAACCCTCAAGAGACCCAGTACTTC - TRBJ2-5 - TRBV6-5
CASSPTGTSGVRAQYF TGTGCCAGCTCTCCAACCGGGACTAGCGGGGTACGAGCGCAGTATTTT TRBD2 TRBJ2-3 few TRBV18
CSVLRTGNTEAFF TGCAGCGTGCTCCGGACAGGGAACACTGAAGCTTTCTTT TRBD1 TRBJ1-1 - TRBV29-1
CASNHRENTEAFF TGTGCCAGTAACCACAGGGAGAACACTGAAGCTTTCTTT - TRBJ1-1 - TRBV19
CASSISGRPWDGYTF TGTGCCAGCAGCATCTCAGGGCGGCCGTGGGATGGCTACACCTTC - TRBJ1-2 - TRBV5-5
CASSFYDTKTQYF TGTGCCAGCAGTTTCTATGACACAAAGACCCAGTACTTC - TRBJ2-5 - TRBV12-3/TRBV12-4
CASTDGTPNTGELFF TGTGCCAGCACCGATGGGACACCCAACACCGGGGAGCTGTTTTTT - TRBJ2-2 - TRBV27
CASTIDTSANEKLFF TGTGCCAGTACCATAGACACCTCGGCTAATGAAAAACTGTTTTTT - TRBJ1-4 few TRBV19
CASSSGLAGETQYF TGCGCCAGCAGCTCTGGACTAGCGGGAGAGACCCAGTACTTC TRBD2 TRBJ2-5 - TRBV5-1
CASSHTPGQGRGYSPLHF TGTGCCAGCAGCCATACCCCCGGGCAGGGAAGGGGTTATTCACCCCTCCACTTT - TRBJ1-6 - TRBV4-2
CASSPTDRGTEAFF TGCGCCAGCAGCCCCACCGACAGGGGTACTGAAGCTTTCTTT TRBD1 TRBJ1-1 - TRBV4-1
CASMARVTTDTQYF TGTGCCAGCATGGCCAGGGTTACCACAGATACGCAGTATTTT - TRBJ2-3 - TRBV2
CASSSTGQGLMEKLFF TGCGCCAGCAGCTCCACGGGACAGGGGTTAATGGAAAAACTGTTTTTT TRBD1 TRBJ1-4 - TRBV5-1
CASRSRTGASGNTIYF TGTGCCAGCAGATCAAGGACAGGCGCCTCTGGAAACACCATATATTTT TRBD1 TRBJ1-3 - TRBV2
CSVENLGLALSEQFF TGCAGCGTTGAAAACCTGGGACTAGCGCTTAGTGAGCAGTTCTTC TRBD2 TRBJ2-1 - TRBV29-1
CASSLSAGTLSGNTIYF TGTGCCAGCAGTTTATCGGCGGGGACCCTCTCTGGAAACACCATATATTTT - TRBJ1-3 - TRBV27